This TCR beta chain was identified during a study of radiotherapy plus CTLA-4 blockade in lung cancer. This clone is a singleton in its sample. Its target is not known. TCRdb keeps only in-frame clones here, not all; method: immunoSEQ multiplex PCR. The sample has around 80,000 clones, under 75% seen once. Unmatched junction bases numbered 9, after V lost 3 bases and J lost 7 bases. The CDR3 runs to 15 residues. Germline assignment: CDR1 MNHEY and CDR2 SVGAGI. Findings and caveats of the study: Tumor-derived TCR clones expanded in blood after radiotherapy plus ipilimumab.

The J gene is TRBJ2-7, the V gene TRBV6-5, with 10 positions matching TRBD2. The receptor was isolated from a human donor with non-small cell lung cancer whose response to radiotherapy plus ipilimumab could not be evaluated. The starting material was peripheral blood, obtained from a patient treated with radiotherapy plus ipilimumab. CDR3 sequence reads: CASSYSLAGVEEQYF. The DNA of the CDR3 is TGTGCCAGCAGTTATAGCCTAGCGGGAGTGGAAGAGCAGTACTTC.